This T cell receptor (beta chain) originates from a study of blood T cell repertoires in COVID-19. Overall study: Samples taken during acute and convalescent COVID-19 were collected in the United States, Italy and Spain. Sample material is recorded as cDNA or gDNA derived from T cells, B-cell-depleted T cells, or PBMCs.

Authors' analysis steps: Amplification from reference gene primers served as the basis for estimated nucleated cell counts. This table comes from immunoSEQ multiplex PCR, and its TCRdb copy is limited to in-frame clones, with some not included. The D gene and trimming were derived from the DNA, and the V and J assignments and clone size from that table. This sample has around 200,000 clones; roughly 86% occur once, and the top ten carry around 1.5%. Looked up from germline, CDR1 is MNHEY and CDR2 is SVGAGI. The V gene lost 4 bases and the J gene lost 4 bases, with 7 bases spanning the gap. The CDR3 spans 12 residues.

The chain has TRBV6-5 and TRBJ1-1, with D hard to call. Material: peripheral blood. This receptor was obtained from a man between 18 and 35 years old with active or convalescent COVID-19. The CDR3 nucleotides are TGTGCCAGCAGTTCAGTCTTCACTGAAGCTTTCTTT. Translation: CASSSVFTEAFF.